The 30 T cell receptor beta chains listed next were all sequenced from one sample in a study of cytomegalovirus exposure and HLA in healthy donors. The PCR was carried out with 60 Vbeta primers and 13 Jbeta primers. Assay: immunoSEQ multiplex PCR; the TCRdb copy retains only in-frame clones and omits some. In all, the sample yields approximately 80,000 clones. Specimen: PBMCs. The receptor source for this set is a woman between 25 and 40 years old in good health and CMV-seronegative.

This chain links TRBV15 with TRBJ2-5; no definite D call. This CDR3 spans 14 amino acids. Germline loops: CDR1 LNHNV, CDR2 YYDKDF (reference sequence). The germline V and J ends were trimmed by 0 bases and 3 bases, with 8 bases remaining between them. CDR3 sequence (DNA): TGTGCCACCAGCAGAGATCTCCAGAAAGAGACCCAGTACTTC. Translating it yields CATSRDLQKETQYF. The variable domain in full, with the rest retrieved from reference TRBV15 and TRBJ2-5, is DAMVIQNPRYQVTQFGKPVTLSCSQTLNHNVMYWYQQKSSQAPKLLFHYYDKDFNNEADTPDNFQSRRPNTSFCFLDIRSPGLGDTAMYLCATSRDLQKETQYFGPGTRLLVL.

This sequence joins TRBV27 and TRBJ2-7, with TRBD1 identical over 7 bases. The length of the CDR3 is 11 residues. V shed 11 bases and J 3 bases; nucleotides not matched to a gene: 4. Germline V gives CDR1 MNHEY, CDR2 SMNVEV (reference sequence). In DNA, the CDR3 is TGTGCCTCGGACAGGATCTACGAGCAGTACTTC. It translates to CASDRIYEQYF.

This sequence joins TRBV19 and TRBJ2-5; 11 nucleotides match TRBD1. This CDR3 contains 16 residues. Germline-derived CDR1 and CDR2 are LNHDA and SQIVND (reference sequence). With 6 bases clipped from V and 5 bases from J, the junction kept 11 bases outside the gene matches. CDR3 residues: CASSLMWTGGKETQYF. The CDR3 nucleotides read TGTGCCAGTAGCCTAATGTGGACAGGGGGCAAGGAGACCCAGTACTTC.

The J gene is TRBJ1-1, the V gene TRBV5-5; a weak D match, TRBD1 (5 bases). V lost 5 bases and J lost 0, with 8 bases in between. CDR1 is SGHKS and CDR2 is YYEKEE in the germline V gene (reference sequence). This CDR3 region has 13 residues. The DNA for the CDR3 is TGTGCCAGCAGGGCCAGGGTGAACACTGAAGCTTTCTTT. This gives the protein CASRARVNTEAFF.

V usage is TRBV5-1 and J usage is TRBJ1-5, with D possibly TRBD1 on 5 matching bases. The CDR3 extends over 15 amino acids. Germline-derived CDR1 and CDR2 are SGHRS and YFSETQ. Deletions cut 4 bases from V and 1 base from J, with 12 bases between. The CDR3 protein is CASSPGGFSNQPQHF. DNA for the CDR3: TGCGCCAGCAGCCCGGGGGGATTCAGCAATCAGCCCCAGCATTTT.

V gene TRBV6-5 combines with J gene TRBJ2-7, with 10 bases matching TRBD2. The CDR3 has 16 amino acids. J gave up 10 bases and V 0 bases, and 12 bases lay outside the gene matches. Germline V lookup: CDR1 MNHEY, CDR2 SVGAGI. This chain's CDR3 is CASSYSNAASGSEQYF. CDR3 nucleotides: TGTGCCAGCAGTTACTCGAATGCGGCTAGCGGGAGTGAACAGTACTTC.

As DNA, the CDR3 is TGCGCCAGCGGGGAACTAGGCAACACAGATACGCAGTATTTT. It codes for CASGELGNTDTQYF. The gene calls are TRBV5-1 and TRBJ2-3; D might be TRBD2 (5 bases). The CDR3 spans 14 residues. Trimming took off 7 bases at V and 2 bases at J, with 14 bases between the two ends. Germline V gene lookup returns CDR1 SGHRS and CDR2 YFSETQ.

The chain recombines TRBV30 with TRBJ2-7; no firm D call. The length of the CDR3 is 12 residues. Trimming stripped 0 bases from V and 6 bases from J, with 9 bases between. Looked up from germline, CDR1 is GTSNPN and CDR2 is SVGIG (reference sequence). CDR3 bases: TGTGCCTGGAGTGTACACCCAAGCGAGCAGTACTTC. It translates to CAWSVHPSEQYF.

The V and J genes are TRBV6-1 and TRBJ2-7; D call uncertain. The V end lost 1 base, the J end lost 2 bases, and 12 bases lay between the germline ends. Looked up from germline, CDR1 is MNHNS and CDR2 is SASEGT. The CDR3 has 15 residues. Here the CDR3 DNA reads TGTGCCAGCAGTGAAGTAAGGCTGAGCGCCTACGAGCAGTACTTC. Protein product: CASSEVRLSAYEQYF.

The chain uses TRBV5-4 and TRBJ2-5, with D maybe TRBD2 (6 bases). Per the germline V gene, CDR1 is SGHNT and CDR2 is YYREEE (reference sequence). There are 15 residues in the CDR3. Trimming cost V 0 bases and J 4 bases, with 13 bases left between them. The CDR3 protein is CASSLDGGRRETQYF. The CDR3 bases are TGTGCCAGCAGCTTGGACGGAGGGAGAAGAGAGACCCAGTACTTC.

This chain uses TRBV4-1 with TRBJ1-2, with TRBD1 as a possible D gene (6 bases). CDR1 and CDR2 from the germline V gene are MGHRA and YSYEKL. Trimming stripped 1 base from V and 5 bases from J, with 14 bases between. This CDR3 is built from 15 residues. The chain's CDR3 is CASSQVRGGLYGYTF. CDR3 coding DNA: TGCGCCAGCAGCCAAGTTCGGGGGGGCTTGTATGGCTACACCTTC.

The chain combines TRBV11-3 with TRBJ2-3; D perhaps matches TRBD2 (5 bases). Germline V gene sequence: CDR1 SGHNT, CDR2 YENEEA. The CDR3 is 15 residues long. V lost 5 bases and J lost 3, with 15 bases in between. The CDR3 region is CASSPGGGGTDTQYF. The CDR3 bases are TGTGCCAGCAGCCCCGGAGGCGGAGGAACAGATACGCAGTATTTT.

The chain combines TRBV13 with TRBJ2-1; the D gene is possibly TRBD2 (7 bases). The V end lost 6 bases, the J end lost 2 bases, and 11 bases lay between the germline ends. This CDR3 has 14 amino acids. Germline V lookup: CDR1 PRHDT, CDR2 FYEKMQ (reference sequence). CDR3 sequence: CASSLGGAYNEQFF. CDR3 in DNA: TGTGCCAGCAGTCTAGGGGGGGCCTACAATGAGCAGTTCTTC. Drawing the rest from reference TRBV13 and TRBJ2-1, the complete variable domain is AAGVIQSPRHLIKEKRETATLKCYPIPRHDTVYWYQQGPGQDPQFLISFYEKMQSDKGSIPDRFSAQQFSDYHSELNMSSLELGDSALYFCASSLGGAYNEQFFGPGTRLTVL.

The V gene is TRBV30, the J gene TRBJ1-2; 9 nucleotides align to TRBD1. Germline V gene data show CDR1 as GTSNPN and CDR2 as SVGIG (reference sequence). Trimming cost V 5 bases and J 6 bases; bases outside gene matches: 19. The CDR3 has 17 residues. The CDR3 nucleotides are TGTGCCTGGGCAAATCCGGGACAGGGAGAGAGAGTCGATGGCTACACCTTC. Translating it yields CAWANPGQGERVDGYTF.

This rearrangement joins TRBV6-5 to TRBJ2-1, with 8 bases identical to TRBD1. CDR1 and CDR2 (germline): MNHEY, SVGAGI. The length of the CDR3 is 14 residues. With V trimmed by 6 bases and J by 3 bases, 4 bases remained unmatched. This CDR3 reads CASSPRGLYNEQFF. The CDR3 DNA reads as TGTGCCAGCAGCCCCAGGGGGCTCTACAATGAGCAGTTCTTC.

The chain links TRBV28 to TRBJ1-1, with D maybe TRBD1 (5 bases). Trimming pared 3 bases from V and 4 bases from J, leaving 18 bases between. The CDR3 has 16 amino acids. CDR1 is MDHEN, CDR2 SYDVKM, per germline. The CDR3 DNA sequence: TGTGCCAGCAGTTTCGCTCCGGAGGAGGGACGCACTGAAGCTTTCTTT. Translation gives CASSFAPEEGRTEAFF.

This rearrangement joins TRBV7-9 to TRBJ2-2, with a weak D call TRBD1 (6 bases). V lost 3 bases, J lost 4 bases, and 9 bases lay in between. Germline V gene lookup returns CDR1 SEHNR and CDR2 FQNEAQ (reference sequence). The CDR3 runs to 14 residues. CDR3 sequence (DNA): TGTGCCAGCAGCTTTGAGGGGGTCACCGGGGAGCTGTTTTTT. This translates into CASSFEGVTGELFF. Full variable domain (remainder filled in from reference TRBV7-9 and TRBJ2-2): DTGVSQNPRHKITKRGQNVTFRCDPISEHNRLYWYRQTLGQGPEFLTYFQNEAQLEKSRLLSDRFSAERPKGSFSTLEIQRTEQGDSAMYLCASSFEGVTGELFFGEGSRLTVL.

V usage is TRBV13 and J usage is TRBJ2-3, with D uncertain. Trimming removed 3 bases from V and 6 bases from J, with 10 bases in between. The CDR3 has 13 amino acids. In germline, CDR1 is PRHDT, CDR2 FYEKMQ (reference sequence). The CDR3 here is CASSFQATDTQYF. For the CDR3, the DNA is TGTGCCAGCAGCTTTCAGGCCACGGATACGCAGTATTTT.

The chain couples TRBV6-1 to TRBJ1-2; 7 positions agree with TRBD1. Losses at the gene ends were 6 bases for V and 4 bases for J; bases not matched to a gene: 11. Germline V gene sequence: CDR1 MNHNS, CDR2 SASEGT. The CDR3 totals 15 residues. CDR3 protein: CASSPIDRDLYGYTF. In DNA form, the CDR3 reads TGTGCCAGCAGCCCCATTGACAGGGACCTCTATGGCTACACCTTC.

The chain carries TRBV20-1 and TRBJ1-4; D ambiguous. This CDR3 has 11 residues. V gave up 2 bases and J gave up 8 bases, with 6 bases separating them. Germline V gene data show CDR1 as DFQATT and CDR2 as SNEGSKA (reference sequence). The chain's CDR3 is CSARREEKLFF. CDR3 bases: TGCAGTGCTAGACGGGAGGAAAAACTGTTTTTT.

J is TRBJ1-1 and V is TRBV6-1, with TRBD1 as a possible D gene (6 bases). CDR1 is MNHNS, CDR2 SASEGT, per germline. CDR3 length equals 14 residues. V was clipped by 7 bases and J by 5 bases, with 17 bases between them. CDR3 amino acids: CASITGRYGTEAFF. DNA for the CDR3: TGTGCCAGCATTACAGGGCGTTACGGGACTGAAGCTTTCTTT.

This sequence joins TRBV27 and TRBJ1-1, with a possible D match to TRBD1 (5 bases). Germline CDR1 MNHEY, CDR2 SMNVEV (reference sequence). V lost 2 bases to trimming and J lost 6 bases, with 10 bases between them. This CDR3 has 13 residues. CDR3 bases: TGTGCCAGCAGTTTACAGGGTTCCGCTGAAGCTTTCTTT. Its translation: CASSLQGSAEAFF.

V gene TRBV5-6 combines with J gene TRBJ2-7, with D possibly TRBD1 on 6 matching bases. This CDR3 region has 14 residues. The germline V and J ends were trimmed by 0 bases and 6 bases, with 13 bases remaining between them. Per germline, CDR1 SGHDT and CDR2 YYEEEE. The CDR3 DNA reads as TGTGCCAGCAGCTTGGCGGGCAGGGGTGGCGAGCAGTACTTC. Amino acid sequence: CASSLAGRGGEQYF.

On this clone: Additional DNA sequences in this sample encode the identical CDR3. V usage is TRBV6-1 and J usage is TRBJ1-2; D gene ambiguous. This CDR3 comprises 13 residues. The germline CDR1 and CDR2 sequences are MNHNS and SASEGT. Trimming left V 0 bases short and J 4 bases short, with 6 bases between. For the CDR3, the DNA is TGTGCCAGCAGTGAAGCGGCAGGCTATGGCTACACCTTC. Protein product: CASSEAAGYGYTF.

The chain couples TRBV25-1 to TRBJ2-3; TRBD2 aligns across 9 bases. Germline lookup yields CDR1 MGHDK and CDR2 SYGVNS. CDR3 length equals 16 residues. The trim removed 7 bases at V and 2 bases at J, leaving 10 bases unmatched. CDR3 coding DNA: TGTGCCAGCACCCCCGGGGCTAGCGGGAACACAGATACGCAGTATTTT. It is translated as CASTPGASGNTDTQYF.

This chain connects TRBV25-1 to TRBJ1-5; D is undetermined. Trimming cost V 3 bases and J 3 bases, with 12 bases left between them. Germline V gene lookup returns CDR1 MGHDK and CDR2 SYGVNS. The CDR3 is 15 amino acids. In DNA form, the CDR3 reads TGTGCCAGCAGTGATCCGAGACAACCCAATCAGCCCCAGCATTTT. Encoded protein: CASSDPRQPNQPQHF. The entire variable domain, with the rest obtained from reference TRBV25-1 and TRBJ1-5, is as follows: EADIYQTPRYLVIGTGKKITLECSQTMGHDKMYWYQQDPGMELHLIHYSYGVNSTEKGDLSSESTVSRIRTEHFPLTLESARPSHTSQYLCASSDPRQPNQPQHFGDGTRLSIL.

This chain links TRBV5-1 with TRBJ1-1, with 7 bases lining up with TRBD1. With V trimmed by 5 bases and J by 4 bases, 11 bases remained unmatched. Looked up from germline, CDR1 is SGHRS and CDR2 is YFSETQ. This CDR3 has 15 residues. CDR3 nucleotide sequence: TGCGCCAGCAGGACTCTCCAGGGGGGCCGCACTGAAGCTTTCTTT. Its protein is CASRTLQGGRTEAFF.

This chain uses TRBV18 with TRBJ1-1; TRBD1 agrees at 8 bases. V was pared by 5 bases and J by 4 bases, with 6 bases of the junction left unmatched. This CDR3 region has 14 residues. Germline assignment: CDR1 KGHSH and CDR2 LQKENI. The CDR3 bases are TGTGCCAGCTCAGACAGGGGAGTGGGCACTGAAGCTTTCTTT. Translating it yields CASSDRGVGTEAFF.

The gene calls are TRBV7-9 and TRBJ2-3; 8 nucleotides agree with TRBD2. J was trimmed by 0 bases and V by 6 bases; bases with no gene match: 2. Germline-derived CDR1 and CDR2 are SEHNR and FQNEAQ (reference sequence). The CDR3 totals 14 residues. DNA of the CDR3: TGTGCCAGCAGGTCTAGCGGGAGCACAGATACGCAGTATTTT. Protein sequence: CASRSSGSTDTQYF.

The rearrangement joins TRBV7-2 to TRBJ1-1; TRBD1 matches 7 bases. The junction had 9 bases not matched to a gene; V was cut back by 3 bases and J by 11 bases. Germline CDR1 SGHTA, CDR2 FQGNSA. This CDR3 has 13 amino acids. This chain's CDR3 is CASSFNRGMLAFF. The DNA of the CDR3 is TGTGCCAGCAGCTTTAACAGGGGCATGTTGGCTTTCTTT.